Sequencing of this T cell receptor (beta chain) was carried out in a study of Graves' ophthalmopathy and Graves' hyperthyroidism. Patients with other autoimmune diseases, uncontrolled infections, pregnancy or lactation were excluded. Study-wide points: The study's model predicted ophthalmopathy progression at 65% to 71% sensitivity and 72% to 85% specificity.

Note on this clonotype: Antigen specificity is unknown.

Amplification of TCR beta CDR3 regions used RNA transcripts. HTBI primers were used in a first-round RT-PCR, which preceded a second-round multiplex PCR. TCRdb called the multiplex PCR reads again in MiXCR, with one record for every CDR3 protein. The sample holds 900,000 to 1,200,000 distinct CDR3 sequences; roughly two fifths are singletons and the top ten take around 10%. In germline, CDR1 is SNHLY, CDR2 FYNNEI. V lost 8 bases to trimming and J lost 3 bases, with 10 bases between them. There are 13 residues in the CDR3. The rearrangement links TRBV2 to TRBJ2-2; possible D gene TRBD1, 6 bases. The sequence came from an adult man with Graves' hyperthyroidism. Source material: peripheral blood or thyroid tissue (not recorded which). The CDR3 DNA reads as TGTGCCAGCCCTCCAGGGGACACCGGGGAGCTGTTTTTT. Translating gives CASPPGDTGELFF. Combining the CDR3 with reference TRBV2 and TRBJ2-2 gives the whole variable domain EPEVTQTPSHQVTQMGQEVILRCVPISNHLYFYWYRQILGQKVEFLVSFYNNEISEKSEIFDDQFSVERPDGSNFTLKIRSTKLEDSAMYFCASPPGDTGELFFGEGSRLTVL.